This TCR beta chain was found in a study of blood T cell repertoires in COVID-19. Looking at the study overall: Collection of acute and convalescent COVID-19 samples took place in the United States, Italy and Spain. In each case, the material was cDNA or gDNA derived from T cells, B-cell-depleted T cells, or PBMCs.

Germline CDR1 is GTSNPN and CDR2 is SVGIG (reference sequence). V was pared by 3 bases and J by 1 base, with 9 bases between. This CDR3 has 13 amino acids. The authors' processing: By means of reference gene primer amplification, nucleated cell counts were estimated. Clones were sequenced by immunoSEQ multiplex PCR, and TCRdb holds only the in-frame ones, with some missing. V and J calls and clone size are given by that table; D and trimming were obtained from the DNA. The sample holds tens of thousands of clones; around nine tenths are singletons and the top ten take almost 4%. The clonotype comes from a man aged 50 to 60 with acute or convalescent COVID-19. This chain uses TRBV30 with TRBJ1-2, with D hard to call. Sequences were obtained from peripheral blood. In DNA, the CDR3 is TGTGCCTGGAGGGCGGCAGTTAACTATGGCTACACCTTC. This translates into CAWRAAVNYGYTF.